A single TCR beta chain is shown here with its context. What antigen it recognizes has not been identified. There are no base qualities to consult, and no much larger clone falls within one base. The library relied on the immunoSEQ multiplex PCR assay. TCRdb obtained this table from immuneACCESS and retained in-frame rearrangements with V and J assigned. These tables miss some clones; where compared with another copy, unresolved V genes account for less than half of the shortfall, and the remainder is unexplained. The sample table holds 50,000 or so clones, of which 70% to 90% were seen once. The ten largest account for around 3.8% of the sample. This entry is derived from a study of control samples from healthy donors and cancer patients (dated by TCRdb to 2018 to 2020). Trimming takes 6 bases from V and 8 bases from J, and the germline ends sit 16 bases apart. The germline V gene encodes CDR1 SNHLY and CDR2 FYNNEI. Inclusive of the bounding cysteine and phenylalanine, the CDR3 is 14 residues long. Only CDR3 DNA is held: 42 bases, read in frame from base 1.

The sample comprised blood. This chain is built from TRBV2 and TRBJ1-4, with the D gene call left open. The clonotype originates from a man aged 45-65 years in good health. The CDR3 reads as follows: CASSPIGYDEKLFF. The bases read TGTGCCAGCAGCCCTATCGGTTATGACGAAAAACTGTTTTTT.